Listed here are 6 T cell receptor beta chains from one sample, sequenced in a study of T cell changes during pregnancy in multiple sclerosis. Measured with immunoSEQ multiplex PCR; TCRdb has only the in-frame clones, and not every one. The sample includes some 48,000 clones, 75% to 90% of them seen just once. This sample comprised CD8+ T cells from peripheral blood mononuclear cells, obtained in the second trimester of pregnancy. The receptor source for this set is a female donor with multiple sclerosis, enrolled in a pregnancy study.

The genes are TRBV6-5 and TRBJ1-3; D may be TRBD1 (5 bases). Germline CDR1 MNHEY, CDR2 SVGAGI. The V end lost 2 bases, the J end lost 0 bases, and 11 bases lay between the germline ends. The CDR3 contains 16 residues. In DNA form, the CDR3 reads TGTGCCAGCAGTTACCAGGGTCCGACCTCTGGAAACACCATATATTTT. Amino acids: CASSYQGPTSGNTIYF.

This rearrangement joins TRBV7-2 to TRBJ1-2, with 9 bases aligning to TRBD1. The germline CDR1 and CDR2 sequences are SGHTA and FQGNSA. After removal of 4 bases from V and 4 bases from J, the junction contained 10 bases not matched to a gene. This CDR3 spans 16 amino acids. The CDR3: CASSSGTGNPIYGYTF. For the CDR3, the DNA is TGTGCCAGCAGCTCCGGGACAGGGAATCCTATCTATGGCTACACCTTC.

V and J are TRBV7-3 and TRBJ2-1, with a tentative D call TRBD2 (6 bases). This CDR3 has 13 amino acids. The V gene lost 5 bases and the J gene lost 5 bases, with 10 bases spanning the gap. Germline V gene data show CDR1 as SGHTA and CDR2 as FQGTGA. The CDR3: CASSVGLHNEQFF. CDR3 coding DNA: TGTGCCAGCAGCGTGGGACTTCACAATGAGCAGTTCTTC.

The gene calls are TRBV12-1 and TRBJ1-2; the table calls TRBD1, which could not be checked here. TRBV12-1 is labeled a pseudogene. This CDR3 comprises 10 residues. This CDR3 is CASSFRDRYF. The CDR3, as DNA: TGTGCCAGCAGCTTTCGCGACAGATACTTC.

This clone was observed a handful of times. V and J are TRBV30 and TRBJ1-1, with D possibly matching TRBD1 (6 bases). The CDR3 consists of 12 residues. Germline CDR1 is GTSNPN and CDR2 is SVGIG (reference sequence). The ends were cut back, 3 bases at V and 5 bases at J, with 10 bases in the middle. CDR3 amino acids: CAWRDRWTEAFF. Here the CDR3 DNA reads TGTGCCTGGAGGGACAGATGGACTGAAGCTTTCTTT.

The chain employs TRBV5-6 and TRBJ2-7; 7 bases line up with TRBD2. With 0 bases clipped from V and 4 bases from J, the junction kept 10 bases outside the gene matches. In germline, CDR1 is SGHDT, CDR2 YYEEEE. The CDR3 contains 16 residues. The CDR3 nucleotides are TGTGCCAGCAGCTTGGGGGGAGGCGGGGGATTGTACGAGCAGTACTTC. It encodes CASSLGGGGGLYEQYF. Full variable domain (outside the CDR3, taken from reference TRBV5-6 and TRBJ2-7): DAGVTQSPTHLIKTRGQQVTLRCSPKSGHDTVSWYQQALGQGPQFIFQYYEEEERQRGNFPDRFSGHQFPNYSSELNVNALLLGDSALYLCASSLGGGGGLYEQYFGPGTRLTVT.